One T cell receptor (beta chain) is described in this entry. V was cut by 0 bases and J by 6 bases, with 15 bases left in between. CDR1 is SGHTA, CDR2 FQGNSA, per germline. The CDR3 is 15 amino acids. Method: immunoSEQ multiplex PCR; TCRdb's copy keeps in-frame clones and lacks some. The table lists approximately 1.5 million clones, approximately 98.5% of them singletons. The entry originates in a study of shared clonotypes between healthy human individuals. The source of this sequence is a man aged 25-45 years in good health. The chain couples TRBV7-2 to TRBJ2-7, with a tentative D call TRBD1 (6 bases). Sequencing used naive CD4+ T cells sorted from blood. The subset was: CD45RA+ positively selected. The CDR3 bases are TGTGCCAGCAGCTTAGCGCTAAACAGGGTAGCCGAGCAGTACTTC. Amino acids: CASSLALNRVAEQYF.